This T cell receptor (beta chain) was captured by sequencing in a study of Ad26.COV2.S vaccination and SARS-CoV-2 variants. Findings and limits, study-wide: In TCR breadth and depth analyses, total T cell responses may have been underestimated. It was found that vaccine and placebo recipients had similar non-spike TCR breadth.

For this clone: Its target is unknown.

Treatment given: about 20 received Ad26.COV2.S at low or high dose, single or two shots; 5 received placebo; per-sample allocation not given. Samples were taken on day 63 after the first vaccine or placebo injection. The repertoire was sequenced with immunoSEQ multiplex PCR; TCRdb's copy has only in-frame clones and lacks some. The sample lists hundreds of thousands of clones; about 85% were seen once. This TCR was recovered from a person between 18 and 59 years old who received the Ad26.COV2.S COVID-19 vaccine or a placebo. Sequenced here: peripheral blood, sampled in a trial of Ad26.COV2.S vaccine versus placebo.

The CDR3 DNA follows: TGTGCCAGCAGTTTTAGACAGGGGGCCATCACAGATACGCAGTATTTT. It yields the protein CASSFRQGAITDTQYF. This chain uses TRBV27 with TRBJ2-3, with 10 bases that match TRBD1. Germline V gene sequence: CDR1 MNHEY, CDR2 SMNVEV (reference sequence). The J segment lost 2 bases and the V segment lost 3 bases, leaving 5 bases of the junction unmatched. This CDR3 is built from 16 residues.